The T cell receptor (beta chain) described here comes from a study of response to subunit inactivated influenza vaccine. Points from the study as a whole: It was suggested by the authors that few new T cells are recruited by each seasonal influenza vaccination.

This clonotype has a handful of counts. What it binds is not known. One entry per CDR3 protein results from TCRdb running MiXCR on the RT-PCR reads. This table holds about 800,000 distinct CDR3 sequences, about 20% found once. The ends were cut back, 4 bases at V and 4 bases at J, with 15 bases in the middle. This CDR3 is 14 amino acids long. Germline V gene data show CDR1 as SGHRS and CDR2 as YFSETQ. This sequence originates from a man aged 50 to 59 who received an inactivated influenza vaccine. The J gene is TRBJ2-7, the V gene TRBV5-1, with D tentatively TRBD2 (6 bases). Sequencing was performed on PBMCs from blood, taken 5 days after vaccination. CDR3 in amino acids: CASSGGPGVYEQYF. The CDR3 nucleotides are TGCGCCAGCAGCGGGGGACCGGGAGTATACGAGCAGTACTTC. The full variable domain, rest sourced from reference TRBV5-1 and TRBJ2-7, is KAGVTQTPRYLIKTRGQQVTLSCSPISGHRSVSWYQQTPGQGLQFLFEYFSETQRNKGNFPGRFSGRQFSNSRSEMNVSTLELGDSALYLCASSGGPGVYEQYFGPGTRLTVT.